What follows is one T cell receptor (beta chain) and its context. This entry is derived from a study of blood T cells in healthy people across ages. Looking at the study overall: Template switching captured about one barcoded beta molecule per two T cells.

Germline V CDR1 and CDR2: LNHDA, SQIVND (reference sequence). The V end was cut by 2 bases, the J end by 0 bases, with 7 bases between. The CDR3 has 15 amino acids. Through a sample-barcoded 5' primer and a J-beta primer mix, a second PCR was run for roughly 7 to 12 cycles. TCRdb fed the 5' RACE reads into MiXCR, producing one record per CDR3 protein. The sample carries roughly 500,000 distinct CDR3 sequences, approximately 27% recorded once. The clonotype comes from a woman aged 70-85 years in good health. V is TRBV19 and J is TRBJ2-2; D is unclear. Specimen: blood. CDR3 loop: CASSIWTANTGELFF. The CDR3 DNA sequence: TGTGCCAGTAGTATATGGACCGCGAACACCGGGGAGCTGTTTTTT.